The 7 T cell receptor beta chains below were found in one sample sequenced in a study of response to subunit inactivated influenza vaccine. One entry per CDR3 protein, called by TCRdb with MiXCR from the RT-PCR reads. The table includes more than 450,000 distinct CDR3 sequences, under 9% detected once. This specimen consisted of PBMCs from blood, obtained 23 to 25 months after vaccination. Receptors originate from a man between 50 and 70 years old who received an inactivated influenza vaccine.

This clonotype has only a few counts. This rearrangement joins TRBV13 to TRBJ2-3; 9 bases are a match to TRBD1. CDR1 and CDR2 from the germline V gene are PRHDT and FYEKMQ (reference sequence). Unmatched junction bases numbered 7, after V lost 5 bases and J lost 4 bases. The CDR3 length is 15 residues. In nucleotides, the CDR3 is TGTGCCAGCAGCCCTCCGGGACAGGGATCAGATACGCAGTATTTT. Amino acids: CASSPPGQGSDTQYF.

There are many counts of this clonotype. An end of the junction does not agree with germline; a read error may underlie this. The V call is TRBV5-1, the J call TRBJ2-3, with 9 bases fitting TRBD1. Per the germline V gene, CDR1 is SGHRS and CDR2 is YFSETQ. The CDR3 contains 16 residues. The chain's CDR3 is CASSLDGQGSRDTQYF. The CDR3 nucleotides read TGCGCCAGCAGCTTGGACGGACAGGGGAGCAGAGATACGCAGTATTTT. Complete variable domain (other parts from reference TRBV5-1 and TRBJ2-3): KAGVTQTPRYLIKTRGQQVTLSCSPISGHRSVSWYQQTPGQGLQFLFEYFSETQRNKGNFPGRFSGRQFSNSRSEMNVSTLELGDSALYLCASSLDGQGSRDTQYFGPGTRLTVL.

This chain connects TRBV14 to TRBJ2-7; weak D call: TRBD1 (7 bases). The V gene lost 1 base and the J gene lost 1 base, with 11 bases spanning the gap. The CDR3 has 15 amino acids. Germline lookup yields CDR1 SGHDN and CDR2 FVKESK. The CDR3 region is CASSQATGRSYEQYF. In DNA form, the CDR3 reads TGTGCCAGCAGCCAAGCGACAGGGAGGTCCTACGAGCAGTACTTC. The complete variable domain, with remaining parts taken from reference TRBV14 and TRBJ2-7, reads EAGVTQFPSHSVIEKGQTVTLRCDPISGHDNLYWYRRVMGKEIKFLLHFVKESKQDESGMPNNRFLAERTGGTYSTLKVQPAELEDSGVYFCASSQATGRSYEQYFGPGTRLTVT.

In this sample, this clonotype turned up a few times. CDR3: CASRKKQGRVDTEAFF. The CDR3 nucleotides read TGTGCCAGCAGGAAAAAACAGGGACGGGTGGACACTGAAGCTTTCTTT. The rearrangement links TRBV11-2 to TRBJ1-1, with D maybe TRBD1 (6 bases). V lost 6 bases and J 3 bases, leaving 20 bases between the germline ends. The CDR3 has 16 amino acids. The V gene's germline CDR1 is SGHAT and CDR2 FQNNGV.

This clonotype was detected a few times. The CDR3 DNA reads TGCGCCAGCAGCTTGGGGGGGACACGCAGCACAGATACGCAGTATTTT. Translation gives CASSLGGTRSTDTQYF. The gene calls are TRBV5-1 and TRBJ2-3, with D tentatively TRBD1 (6 bases). The CDR3 loop spans 16 amino acids. Trimming left V 0 bases short and J 0 bases short, with 11 bases between. Germline CDR1 reads SGHRS; CDR2 reads YFSETQ.

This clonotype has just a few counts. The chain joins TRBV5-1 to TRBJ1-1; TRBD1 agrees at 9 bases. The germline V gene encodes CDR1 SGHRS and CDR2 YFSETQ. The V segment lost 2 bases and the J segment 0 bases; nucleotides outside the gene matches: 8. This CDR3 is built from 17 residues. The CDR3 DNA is TGCGCCAGCAGCTTAGGGGGACAGGGACAAATGAACACTGAAGCTTTCTTT. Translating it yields CASSLGGQGQMNTEAFF.

In nucleotides, the CDR3 is TGCAGCGTTACCAGAAGCCAAGAGACCCAGTACTTC. It translates to CSVTRSQETQYF. The chain is built from TRBV29-1 and TRBJ2-5, with D hard to call. Trimming cost V 5 bases and J 1 base, with 8 bases left between them. The germline V gene has CDR1 SQVTM and CDR2 ANQGSEA. The CDR3 totals 12 residues.